These 5 T cell receptor beta chains were sequenced from one sample in a study of human versus mouse CDR3 diversity and MHC coevolution. Produced via immunoSEQ multiplex PCR; TCRdb's table is partial and in-frame only. The sample yields some 82,000 clones, just over 90% seen once. The material sequenced was naive CD4+ T cells from blood. Subset noted: CD45RO-negative CD62L-positive naive CD4 T cells. All receptors come from a person between 30 and 69 years old in good health.

This clone has only one observation. The chain has TRBV19 and TRBJ1-2; the match to TRBD1 covers 9 bases. The CDR3 has 18 amino acids. Unmatched junction bases numbered 20, after V lost 7 bases and J lost 5 bases. CDR1 and CDR2 (germline): LNHDA, SQIVND (reference sequence). The chain's CDR3 is CASIDRYRGRHQGYGYTF. The DNA for the CDR3 is TGTGCCAGTATTGACCGCTACAGGGGGCGACACCAGGGATATGGCTACACCTTC.

This chain joins TRBV9 and TRBJ2-1, with 13 positions matching TRBD2. The length of the CDR3 is 15 residues. The germline V gene has CDR1 SGDLS and CDR2 YYNGEE. The trim removed 3 bases at V and 8 bases at J, leaving 5 bases unmatched. Written as DNA, the CDR3 is TGTGCCAGCAGCGGCTGGACTAGCGGGAGCGATGAGCAGTTCTTC. Protein sequence: CASSGWTSGSDEQFF.

This chain links TRBV7-6 with TRBJ2-3; 7 nucleotides align to TRBD1. The germline V gene encodes CDR1 SGHVS and CDR2 FNYEAQ. The V gene end was trimmed by 1 base and the J gene end by 2 bases; junction bases not matched to a gene: 3. This CDR3 has 15 residues. For the CDR3, the DNA is TGTGCCAGCAGCTTAGGGACAGGACACACAGATACGCAGTATTTT. It specifies CASSLGTGHTDTQYF.

The genes are TRBV18 and TRBJ1-1; 9 bases are shared with TRBD1. The CDR3 consists of 15 residues. V shed 3 bases and J 5 bases; nucleotides not matched to a gene: 7. Germline assignment: CDR1 KGHSH and CDR2 LQKENI. The CDR3 spells CASSPDRDRVTEAFF. The CDR3 coding sequence is TGTGCCAGCTCACCGGATCGGGACAGGGTAACTGAAGCTTTCTTT.

A single count supports this clone. The V call is TRBV7-2, the J call TRBJ1-4; D is ambiguous. Germline CDR1 and CDR2: SGHTA and FQGNSA. CDR3 length: 17 residues. V was cut by 1 base and J by 8 bases, with 20 bases left in between. The CDR3 DNA follows: TGTGCCAGCAGCTTAGGCGCGTCCTCCACGGGTCGCGAAAAACTGTTTTTT. Its protein product is CASSLGASSTGREKLFF. The entire variable domain, with the rest obtained from reference TRBV7-2 and TRBJ1-4, is as follows: GAGVSQSPSNKVTEKGKDVELRCDPISGHTALYWYRQSLGQGLEFLIYFQGNSAPDKSGLPSDRFSAERTGGSVSTLTIQRTQQEDSAVYLCASSLGASSTGREKLFFGSGTQLSVL.